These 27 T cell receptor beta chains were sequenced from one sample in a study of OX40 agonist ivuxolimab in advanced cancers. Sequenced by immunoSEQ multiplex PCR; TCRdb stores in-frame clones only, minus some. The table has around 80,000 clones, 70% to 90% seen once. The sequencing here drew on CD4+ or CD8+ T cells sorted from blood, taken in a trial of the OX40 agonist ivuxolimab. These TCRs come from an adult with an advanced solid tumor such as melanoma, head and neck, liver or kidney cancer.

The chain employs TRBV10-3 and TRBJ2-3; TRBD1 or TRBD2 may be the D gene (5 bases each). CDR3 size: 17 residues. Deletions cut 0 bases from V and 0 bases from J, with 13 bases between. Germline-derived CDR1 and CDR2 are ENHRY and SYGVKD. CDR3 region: CAISESRGRDSTDTQYF. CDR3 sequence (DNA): TGTGCCATCAGTGAGTCGAGGGGCAGGGACAGCACAGATACGCAGTATTTT.

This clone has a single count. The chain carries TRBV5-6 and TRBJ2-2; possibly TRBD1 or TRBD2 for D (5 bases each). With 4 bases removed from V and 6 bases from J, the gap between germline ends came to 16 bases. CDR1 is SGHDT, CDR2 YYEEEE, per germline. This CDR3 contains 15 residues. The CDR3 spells CASSRGPLGAGELFF. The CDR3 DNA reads TGTGCCAGCAGCCGGGGCCCGCTAGGCGCCGGGGAGCTGTTTTTT.

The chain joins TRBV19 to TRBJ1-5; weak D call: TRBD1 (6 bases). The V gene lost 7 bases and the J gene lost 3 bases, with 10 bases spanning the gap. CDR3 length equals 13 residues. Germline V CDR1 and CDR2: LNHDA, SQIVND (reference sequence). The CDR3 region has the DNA TGTGCCAGTATGGACAGAGACAATCAGCCCCAGCATTTT. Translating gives CASMDRDNQPQHF.

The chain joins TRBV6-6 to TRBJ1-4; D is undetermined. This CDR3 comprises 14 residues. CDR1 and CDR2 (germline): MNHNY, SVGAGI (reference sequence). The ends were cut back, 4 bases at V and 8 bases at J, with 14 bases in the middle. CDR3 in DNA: TGTGCCAGCAGTTCCGGGAGTGGGCACGAAAAACTGTTTTTT. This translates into CASSSGSGHEKLFF.

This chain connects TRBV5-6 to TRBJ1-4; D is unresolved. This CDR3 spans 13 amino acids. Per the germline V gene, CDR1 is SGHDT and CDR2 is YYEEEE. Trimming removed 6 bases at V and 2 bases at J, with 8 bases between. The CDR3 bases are TGTGCCAGCAAAGGCAGGACTAATGAAAAACTGTTTTTT. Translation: CASKGRTNEKLFF.

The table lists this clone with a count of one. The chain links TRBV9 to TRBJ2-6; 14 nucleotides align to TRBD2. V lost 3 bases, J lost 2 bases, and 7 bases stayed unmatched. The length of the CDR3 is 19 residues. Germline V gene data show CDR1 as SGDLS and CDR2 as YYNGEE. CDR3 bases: TGTGCCAGCAGCGCTCGGACTAGCGGGAGGTTCACTGGGGCCAACGTCCTGACTTTC. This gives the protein CASSARTSGRFTGANVLTF.

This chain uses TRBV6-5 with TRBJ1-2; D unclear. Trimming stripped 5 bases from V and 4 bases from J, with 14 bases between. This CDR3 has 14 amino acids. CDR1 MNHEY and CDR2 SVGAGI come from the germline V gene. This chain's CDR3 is CASSPYTQGYGYTF. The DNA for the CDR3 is TGTGCCAGCAGTCCATATACTCAAGGCTATGGCTACACCTTC.

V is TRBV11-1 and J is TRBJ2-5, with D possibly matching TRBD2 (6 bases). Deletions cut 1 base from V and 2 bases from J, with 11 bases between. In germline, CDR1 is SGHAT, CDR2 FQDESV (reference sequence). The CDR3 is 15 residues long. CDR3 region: CASSLGALAQETQYF. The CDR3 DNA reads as TGTGCCAGCAGCTTAGGTGCCCTAGCGCAAGAGACCCAGTACTTC.

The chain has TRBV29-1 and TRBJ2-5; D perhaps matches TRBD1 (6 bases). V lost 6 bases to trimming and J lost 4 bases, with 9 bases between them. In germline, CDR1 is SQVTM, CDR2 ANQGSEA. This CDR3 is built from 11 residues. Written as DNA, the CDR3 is TGCAGCGTGGTAGGGGGAGAGACCCAGTACTTC. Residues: CSVVGGETQYF.

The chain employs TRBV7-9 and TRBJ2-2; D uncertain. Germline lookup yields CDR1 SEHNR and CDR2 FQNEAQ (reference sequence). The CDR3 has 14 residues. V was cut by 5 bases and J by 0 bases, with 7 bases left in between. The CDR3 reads CASSDAPNTGELFF. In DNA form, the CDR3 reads TGTGCCAGCAGCGACGCTCCGAACACCGGGGAGCTGTTTTTT. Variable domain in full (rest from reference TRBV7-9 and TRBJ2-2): DTGVSQNPRHKITKRGQNVTFRCDPISEHNRLYWYRQTLGQGPEFLTYFQNEAQLEKSRLLSDRFSAERPKGSFSTLEIQRTEQGDSAMYLCASSDAPNTGELFFGEGSRLTVL.

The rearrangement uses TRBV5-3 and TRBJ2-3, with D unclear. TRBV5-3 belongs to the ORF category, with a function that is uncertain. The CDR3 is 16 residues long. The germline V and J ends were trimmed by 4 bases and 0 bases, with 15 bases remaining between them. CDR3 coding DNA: TGTGCCAGAAGCCTCGTTTCCTGCGGAAGCACAGATACGCAGTATTTT. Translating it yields CARSLVSCGSTDTQYF.

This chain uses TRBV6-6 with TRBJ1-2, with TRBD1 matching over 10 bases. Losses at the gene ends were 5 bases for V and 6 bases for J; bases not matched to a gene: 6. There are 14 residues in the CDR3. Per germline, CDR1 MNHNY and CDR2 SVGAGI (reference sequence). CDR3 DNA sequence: TGTGCCAGCAGTGACAGGGGGCCTTCCCATGGCTACACCTTC. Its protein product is CASSDRGPSHGYTF.

CDR3 region: CASSVGIAGGLTDTQYF. DNA of the CDR3: TGTGCCAGCAGCGTAGGGATAGCGGGGGGTCTCACAGATACGCAGTATTTT. The chain carries TRBV9 and TRBJ2-3, with TRBD2 matching 10 bases. The CDR3 runs to 17 residues. Per germline, CDR1 SGDLS and CDR2 YYNGEE. V shed 0 bases and J 2 bases; nucleotides not matched to a gene: 6.

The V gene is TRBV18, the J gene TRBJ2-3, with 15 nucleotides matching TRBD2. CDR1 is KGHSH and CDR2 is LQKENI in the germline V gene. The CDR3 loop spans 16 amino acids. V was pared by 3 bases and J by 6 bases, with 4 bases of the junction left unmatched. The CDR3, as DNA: TGTGCCAGCTCACCGAGGACTAGCGGGAGGGCCGATACGCAGTATTTT. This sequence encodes CASSPRTSGRADTQYF.

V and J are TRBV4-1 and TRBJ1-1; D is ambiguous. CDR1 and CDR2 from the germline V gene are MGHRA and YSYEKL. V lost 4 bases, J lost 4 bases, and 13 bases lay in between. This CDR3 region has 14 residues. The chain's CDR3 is CASSPHGRGTEAFF. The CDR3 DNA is TGCGCCAGCAGCCCCCACGGGCGGGGCACTGAAGCTTTCTTT.

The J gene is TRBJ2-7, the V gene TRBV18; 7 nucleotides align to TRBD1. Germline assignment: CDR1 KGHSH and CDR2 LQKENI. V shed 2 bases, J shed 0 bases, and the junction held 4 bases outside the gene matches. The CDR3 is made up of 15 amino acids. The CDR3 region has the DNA TGTGCCAGCTCACCATTTACAGGGGCCTCCTACGAGCAGTACTTC. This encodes CASSPFTGASYEQYF.

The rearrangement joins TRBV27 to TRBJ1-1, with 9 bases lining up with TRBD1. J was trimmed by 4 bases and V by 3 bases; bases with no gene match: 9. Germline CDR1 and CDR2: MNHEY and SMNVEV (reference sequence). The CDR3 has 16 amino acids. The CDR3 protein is CASSFRPGTGTTEAFF. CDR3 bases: TGTGCCAGCAGTTTCCGTCCCGGGACAGGGACCACTGAAGCTTTCTTT.

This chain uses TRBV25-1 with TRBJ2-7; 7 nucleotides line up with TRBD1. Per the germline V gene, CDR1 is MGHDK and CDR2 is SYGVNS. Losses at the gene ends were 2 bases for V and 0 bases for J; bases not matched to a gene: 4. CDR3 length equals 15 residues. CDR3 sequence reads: CASSEGTAYSYEQYF. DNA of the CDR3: TGTGCCAGCAGTGAAGGGACAGCCTACTCCTACGAGCAGTACTTC.

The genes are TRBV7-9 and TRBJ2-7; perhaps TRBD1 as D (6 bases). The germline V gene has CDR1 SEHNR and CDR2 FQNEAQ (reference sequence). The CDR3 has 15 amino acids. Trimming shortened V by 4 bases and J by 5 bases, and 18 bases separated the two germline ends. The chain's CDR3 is CASSSQITQGNEQYF. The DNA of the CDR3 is TGTGCCAGCAGCTCCCAAATAACACAGGGAAACGAGCAGTACTTC.

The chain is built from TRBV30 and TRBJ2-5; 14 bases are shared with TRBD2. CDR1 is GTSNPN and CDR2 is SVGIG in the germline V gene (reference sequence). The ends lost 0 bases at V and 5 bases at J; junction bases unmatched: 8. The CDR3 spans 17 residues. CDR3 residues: CAWSVIRGLAGVETQYF. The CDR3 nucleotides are TGTGCCTGGAGTGTCATCAGGGGACTAGCGGGAGTGGAGACCCAGTACTTC.

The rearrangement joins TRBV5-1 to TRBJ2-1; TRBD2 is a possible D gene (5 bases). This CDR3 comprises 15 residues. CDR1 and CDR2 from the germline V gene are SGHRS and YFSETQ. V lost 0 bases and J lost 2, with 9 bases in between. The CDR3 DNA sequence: TGCGCCAGCAGCTTGGAGGGAGAACCCTACAATGAGCAGTTCTTC. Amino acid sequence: CASSLEGEPYNEQFF.

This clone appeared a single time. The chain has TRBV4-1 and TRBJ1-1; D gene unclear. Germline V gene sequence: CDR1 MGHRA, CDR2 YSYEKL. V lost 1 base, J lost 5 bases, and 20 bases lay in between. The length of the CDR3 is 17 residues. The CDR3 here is CASSQGPQDQRRTEAFF. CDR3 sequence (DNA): TGCGCCAGCAGCCAAGGTCCCCAGGATCAGAGGAGGACTGAAGCTTTCTTT.

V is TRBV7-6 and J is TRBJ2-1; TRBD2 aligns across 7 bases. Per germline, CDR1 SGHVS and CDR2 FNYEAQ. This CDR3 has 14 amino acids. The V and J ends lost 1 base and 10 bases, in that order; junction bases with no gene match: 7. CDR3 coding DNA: TGTGCCAGCAGCTTAGATGGAGCGGGAAGGGAGCAGTTCTTC. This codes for CASSLDGAGREQFF.

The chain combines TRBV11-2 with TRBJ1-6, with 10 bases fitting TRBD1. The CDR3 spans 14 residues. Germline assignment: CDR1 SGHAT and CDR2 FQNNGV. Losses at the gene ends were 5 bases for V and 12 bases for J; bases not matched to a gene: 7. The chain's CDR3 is CASSLGTGERPLHF. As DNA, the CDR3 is TGTGCCAGCAGCCTCGGGACAGGGGAACGACCCCTCCACTTT.

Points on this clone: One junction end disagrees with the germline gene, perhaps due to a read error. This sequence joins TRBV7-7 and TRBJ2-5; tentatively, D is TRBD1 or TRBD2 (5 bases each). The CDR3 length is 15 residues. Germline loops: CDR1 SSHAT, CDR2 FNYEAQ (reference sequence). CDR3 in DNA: TGTGCCAGCAGCCTAGCCGGGGCGGTGCAGGAGACCCAGTACTTC. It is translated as CASSLAGAVQETQYF. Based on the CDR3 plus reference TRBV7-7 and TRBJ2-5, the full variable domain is GAGVSQSPRYKVTKRGQDVTLRCDPISSHATLYWYQQALGQGPEFLTYFNYEAQPDKSGLPSDRFSAERPEGSISTLTIQRTEQRDSAMYRCASSLAGAVQETQYFGPGTRLLVL.

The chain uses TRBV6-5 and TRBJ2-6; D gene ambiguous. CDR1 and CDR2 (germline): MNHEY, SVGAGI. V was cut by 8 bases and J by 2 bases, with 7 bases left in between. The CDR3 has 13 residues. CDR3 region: CASQQTGANVLTF. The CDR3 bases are TGTGCCAGCCAGCAAACTGGGGCCAACGTCCTGACTTTC.

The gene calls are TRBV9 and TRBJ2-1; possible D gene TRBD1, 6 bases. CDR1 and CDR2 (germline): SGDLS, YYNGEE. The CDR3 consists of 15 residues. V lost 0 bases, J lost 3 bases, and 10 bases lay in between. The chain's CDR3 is CASSVGQGLYNEQFF. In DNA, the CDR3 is TGTGCCAGCAGCGTAGGGCAGGGGCTCTACAATGAGCAGTTCTTC.